Listed here are 8 T cell receptor beta chains from one sample, sequenced in a study of early T cells in non-severe SARS-CoV-2 infection (TCRdb year 2021). The library was generated by 5' RACE. Sequencer: NextSeq 500. The public reads were quality trimmed at Q25 with fastp and then assembled into clones with MiXCR by TCRdb, keeping productive beta chains. Each entry merges the rows of one CDR3 protein and shows their most common DNA and genes. The sample table contains about 60,000 distinct CDR3 sequences; only one count was recorded for around 10% of them. The ten most abundant clones make up roughly 18% of the sample. Sequencing was carried out using whole blood. Source of these receptors: an adult who was a healthcare worker with PCR-confirmed SARS-CoV-2 infection or an uninfected control (not recorded which).

This clonotype was recorded many times. The chain links TRBV6-2 or TRBV6-3 to TRBJ1-2; D is ambiguous. The CDR3 has 14 amino acids. The V gene lost 6 bases and the J gene lost 4 bases, with 15 bases spanning the gap. Germline-derived CDR1 and CDR2 are MNHEY and SVGEGT. CDR3 amino acids: CASSLSGDAYGYTF. CDR3 DNA sequence: TGTGCCAGCAGCCTTAGCGGGGATGCCTATGGCTACACCTTC.

This clonotype was seen only a few times. V is TRBV3-1 and J is TRBJ2-5; D may correspond to TRBD1 or TRBD2 (6 bases each). CDR1 is LGHDT, CDR2 YNNKEL, per germline (reference sequence). V dropped 1 base and J dropped 2 bases, with 11 bases sitting between them. The CDR3 sequence is 15 residues long. CDR3 region: CASSQGPGAQETQYF. For the CDR3, the DNA is TGTGCCAGCAGCCAAGGACCGGGGGCGCAAGAGACCCAGTACTTC.

This clonotype appeared a few times. This chain joins TRBV10-3 and TRBJ2-3, with D possibly matching TRBD2 (6 bases). The germline V gene encodes CDR1 ENHRY and CDR2 SYGVKD. The CDR3 sequence is 14 residues long. V dropped 9 bases and J dropped 1 base, with 14 bases sitting between them. The CDR3 region has the DNA TGTGCCATAACCCCGGGAGATCGCACAGATACGCAGTATTTT. It codes for CAITPGDRTDTQYF.

The rearrangement joins TRBV30 to TRBJ2-1; TRBD2 matches 7 bases. The length of the CDR3 is 16 residues. Per germline, CDR1 GTSNPN and CDR2 SVGIG (reference sequence). With 2 bases clipped from V and 0 bases from J, the junction kept 7 bases outside the gene matches. The CDR3 bases are TGTGCCTGGAGTTTCGGCGGGAGTTCCTCCTACAATGAGCAGTTCTTC. This encodes CAWSFGGSSSYNEQFF.

This clonotype was counted ten times or more. This chain uses TRBV3-1 with TRBJ2-7; TRBD1 agrees at 7 bases. The germline gives CDR1 LGHDT, CDR2 YNNKEL (reference sequence). The length of the CDR3 is 15 residues. The junction had 5 bases not matched to a gene; V was cut back by 0 bases and J by 3 bases. Written as DNA, the CDR3 is TGTGCCAGCAGCCAAGATCCGGACAGGATCTACGAGCAGTACTTC. Its translation is CASSQDPDRIYEQYF.

This clonotype came up many times. V is TRBV5-7 and J is TRBJ2-7, with a possible D match to TRBD2 (6 bases). TRBV5-7 is noted as an ORF with a role that remains uncertain. V was pared by 2 bases and J by 3 bases, with 9 bases between. There are 13 residues in the CDR3. CDR3 amino acids: CASSLRTNYEQYF. The CDR3 DNA reads as TGTGCCAGCAGCTTAAGGACTAACTACGAGCAGTACTTC.

This rearrangement joins TRBV14 to TRBJ2-3; D call uncertain. This CDR3 has 13 residues. Trimming took 0 bases from V and 6 from J, leaving 7 bases between them. Germline-derived CDR1 and CDR2 are SGHDN and FVKESK. This CDR3 is CASSQDLIDTQYF. CDR3 sequence (DNA): TGTGCCAGCAGCCAAGATTTAATCGATACGCAGTATTTT.

This clonotype was picked up many times. The rearrangement uses TRBV20-1 and TRBJ1-5; D not resolved. The CDR3 has 11 amino acids. V dropped 5 bases and J dropped 6 bases, with 8 bases sitting between them. Germline CDR1 reads DFQATT; CDR2 reads SNEGSKA (reference sequence). CDR3 bases: TGCAGTGCTTCCACCGGTCAGCCCCAGCATTTT. Protein product: CSASTGQPQHF.